These T cell receptor beta chains were read from a single sample in a study of T cell repertoires in cytomegalovirus infection. Their cognate antigens are unknown. TCRdb redid the calling of the reads with MiXCR, one entry per CDR3 protein. The sample holds about 890,000 distinct CDR3 sequences, more than 25% seen once. Here the sequenced sample was cultured CD8+ T cells from PBMCs, taken from culture after CMV antigen stimulation. Source of these receptors: a human donor in good health (CMV status not recorded). Some clones in this sample may be carry-over from other donors' samples. CDR3s include the opening cysteine and the closing phenylalanine or tryptophan. A D gene is named only where the DNA matches it firmly. Only part of the rows carry a size: once, few, many, or a class if the clone is expanded.

d_call	v_call	j_call	clone_size	cdr3_aa	cdr3_nt
-	TRBV27	TRBJ2-2	-	CASSLSVAGELFF	TGTGCCAGCAGTTTATCAGTTGCCGGGGAGCTGTTTTTT
-	TRBV7-8	TRBJ1-1	-	CASRNKVSEAFF	TGTGCCAGCAGGAACAAGGTCTCTGAAGCTTTCTTT
-	TRBV6-8	TRBJ2-2	-	CASSYDETRGGPSGELFF	TGTGCCAGCAGTTACGACGAGACTAGGGGGGGGCCATCGGGGGAGCTGTTTTTT
-	TRBV6-6	TRBJ1-4	-	CASSYRGSFEKLFF	TGTGCCAGCAGTTACCGGGGGAGCTTCGAAAAACTGTTTTTT
-	TRBV29-1	TRBJ1-2	-	CSVPDIKGYTF	TGCAGCGTCCCAGACATAAAAGGCTACACCTTC
-	TRBV6-1	TRBJ2-7	-	CASSYVASGGVTYEQYF	TGTGCCAGCAGTTACGTTGCCAGTGGGGGCGTAACCTACGAGCAGTACTTC
TRBD1	TRBV27	TRBJ2-1	-	CASSDRGLLIPYNEQFF	TGTGCCAGCAGTGACAGGGGGCTTCTTATTCCCTACAATGAGCAGTTCTTC
-	TRBV28	TRBJ2-6	-	CASSPGPPLAGANVLTF	TGTGCCAGCAGCCCGGGACCCCCTTTGGCGGGGGCCAACGTCCTGACTTTC
TRBD2	TRBV27	TRBJ2-7	once	CASSLLASGGSRYEQYF	TGTGCCAGCAGTTTACTCGCTAGCGGGGGGTCGAGATACGAGCAGTACTTC
-	TRBV11-3	TRBJ2-5	-	CASSGPSPQETQYF	TGTGCCAGCAGCGGACCTTCCCCACAGGAGACCCAGTACTTC
TRBD2	TRBV6-2/TRBV6-3	TRBJ2-3	few	CASRRLASGPTDTQYF	TGTGCCAGCCGAAGGCTGGCTAGCGGTCCCACAGATACGCAGTATTTT
-	TRBV19	TRBJ1-5	many	CASLISPRTRSNQPQHF	TGTGCCAGTCTCATCTCCCCCCGCACGAGGAGCAATCAGCCCCAGCATTTT
-	TRBV7-6	TRBJ1-3	many	CASSSLGGPSEGNTIYF	TGTGCCAGCAGCTCACTCGGGGGGCCATCCGAAGGGAACACCATATATTTT
-	TRBV9	TRBJ2-5	-	CASSIGTSETQYF	TGTGCCAGCAGCATAGGGACTTCAGAGACCCAGTACTTC
-	TRBV5-8	TRBJ2-3	few	CASSLALRRTDTQYF	TGTGCCAGCAGCTTGGCCCTCCGGCGGACAGATACGCAGTATTTT
TRBD2	TRBV5-5	TRBJ2-1	-	CASSPTGTGRPYNEQFF	TGTGCCAGCAGCCCCACCGGGACCGGGAGGCCCTACAATGAGCAGTTCTTC
-	TRBV11-3	TRBJ1-3	few	CASSSFSGNTIYF	TGTGCCAGCAGTTCTTTCTCTGGAAACACCATATATTTT
-	TRBV6-5	TRBJ2-3	-	CASSYTPGLRRKDTQYF	TGTGCCAGCAGTTACACCCCGGGACTCCGTAGAAAAGATACGCAGTATTTT
-	TRBV27	TRBJ1-5	few	CASKDGDQPQHF	TGTGCCAGCAAGGATGGGGATCAGCCCCAGCATTTT
-	TRBV19	TRBJ1-5	-	CASIWTVDSNQPQHF	TGTGCCAGTATCTGGACAGTGGATAGCAATCAGCCCCAGCATTTT
TRBD1	TRBV7-9	TRBJ1-5	-	CASSRGQGDSSNQPQHF	TGTGCCAGCAGCCGGGGACAGGGTGATTCTAGCAATCAGCCCCAGCATTTT
-	TRBV20-1	TRBJ2-7	-	CSASRGPANPYEQYF	TGCAGTGCTAGTCGGGGGCCTGCCAACCCCTACGAGCAGTACTTC
-	TRBV7-2	TRBJ1-1	many	CASSLVPGKNTEAFF	TGTGCCAGCAGCTTAGTTCCGGGTAAGAACACTGAAGCTTTCTTT
-	TRBV3-1	TRBJ2-2	-	CASSQVKGGTGELFF	TGTGCCAGCAGCCAAGTTAAGGGAGGCACCGGGGAGCTGTTTTTT
TRBD2	TRBV19	TRBJ2-7	-	CASSCLGTSGNEQYF	TGTGCCAGTAGTTGCCTCGGGACTAGCGGGAACGAGCAGTACTTC
-	TRBV7-9	TRBJ2-7	-	CASSPKVGFAGYEQYF	TGTGCCAGCAGTCCTAAGGTCGGATTCGCGGGCTACGAGCAGTACTTC
-	TRBV2	TRBJ1-2	-	CASLGQLYGYTF	TGTGCCAGCCTGGGTCAGCTCTATGGCTACACCTTC